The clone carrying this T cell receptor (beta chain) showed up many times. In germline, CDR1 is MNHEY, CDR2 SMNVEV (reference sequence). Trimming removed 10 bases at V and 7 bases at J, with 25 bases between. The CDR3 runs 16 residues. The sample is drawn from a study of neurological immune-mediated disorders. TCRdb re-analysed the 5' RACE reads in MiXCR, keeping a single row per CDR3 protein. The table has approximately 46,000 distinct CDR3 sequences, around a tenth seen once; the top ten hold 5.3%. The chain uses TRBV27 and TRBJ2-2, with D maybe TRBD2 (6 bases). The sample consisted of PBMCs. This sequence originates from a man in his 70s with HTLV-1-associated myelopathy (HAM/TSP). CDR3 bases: TGTGCCACCCAAGTTTACGACGGGCGGGATATCGGGGAGCTGTTTTTT. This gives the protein CATQVYDGRDIGELFF.